These 28 T cell receptor beta chains came from one sample sequenced in a study of T-cell reconstitution after alpha-beta-depleted transplantation in children. Preparing the TCRbeta library involved the use of unique molecular identifiers. MiXCR, applied by TCRdb to the PCR reads, yields one record per CDR3 protein. The data show about 250,000 distinct CDR3 sequences, roughly a quarter seen once. The sample was PBMCs, mostly from graft donor cells, taken 360 days after TCRalphabeta/CD19-depleted stem cell transplant. The receptor source for this set is a female patient between 2 and 15 years old who had a stem cell transplant for congenital amegakaryocytic thrombocytopenia, so the T cells may come from the graft donor.

V gene TRBV18 combines with J gene TRBJ2-7; TRBD2 agrees at 7 bases. In germline, CDR1 is KGHSH, CDR2 LQKENI. Trimming removed 5 bases from V and 3 bases from J; junction bases left unmatched: 10. The CDR3 has 15 amino acids. The CDR3 loop reads CASSVIAGPDYEQYF. The CDR3 nucleotides read TGTGCCAGCTCAGTCATAGCGGGCCCGGACTACGAGCAGTACTTC.

This clonotype was detected a few times. The rearrangement joins TRBV11-1 to TRBJ2-6; maybe TRBD1 (5 bases). Trimming cost V 2 bases and J 0 bases, with 20 bases left between them. CDR3 length: 20 amino acids. CDR1 is SGHAT and CDR2 is FQDESV in the germline V gene (reference sequence). CDR3 bases: TGTGCCAGCAGCTTATTTTTACCAGGGCAGGGCTACTCTGGGGCCAACGTCCTGACTTTC. It translates to CASSLFLPGQGYSGANVLTF.

The V gene is TRBV7-3, the J gene TRBJ2-5, with TRBD2 identical over 7 bases. The CDR3 runs to 13 residues. The V gene end was trimmed by 1 base and the J gene end by 8 bases; junction bases not matched to a gene: 4. Germline V gene data show CDR1 as SGHTA and CDR2 as FQGTGA. CDR3 protein: CASSLKGEGTQYF. CDR3 nucleotides: TGTGCCAGCAGCTTAAAAGGGGAGGGCACCCAGTACTTC.

The gene calls are TRBV12-3 or TRBV12-4 and TRBJ2-2; TRBD2 might be the D (5 bases). The CDR3 has 15 residues. The V end lost 8 bases, the J end lost 4 bases, and 17 bases lay between the germline ends. In nucleotides, the CDR3 is TGTGCCAGCCGCGACCGGGCCCGGGGCACCGGGGAGCTGTTTTTT. Translating gives CASRDRARGTGELFF.

This clonotype appeared a few times. V gene TRBV20-1 combines with J gene TRBJ2-3; D possibly corresponds to TRBD2 (6 bases). CDR3 size: 14 residues. Looked up from germline, CDR1 is DFQATT and CDR2 is SNEGSKA (reference sequence). Trimming removed 3 bases at V and 0 bases at J, with 10 bases between. The CDR3 DNA reads as TGCAGTGCTAGGTCGGGAGTGAGCACAGATACGCAGTATTTT. Its protein is CSARSGVSTDTQYF.

This clonotype showed up just a few times. The chain couples TRBV20-1 to TRBJ1-2; perhaps TRBD1 as D (5 bases). The CDR3 loop spans 13 amino acids. Per germline, CDR1 DFQATT and CDR2 SNEGSKA (reference sequence). The ends were cut back, 1 base at V and 3 bases at J, with 9 bases in the middle. This CDR3 reads CSARVLGDYGYTF. The CDR3 nucleotides are TGCAGTGCTAGAGTCTTAGGGGACTATGGCTACACCTTC.

This clonotype was detected a few times. V usage is TRBV12-3 or TRBV12-4 and J usage is TRBJ2-1; 11 bases are shared with TRBD2. The length of the CDR3 is 17 residues. The trim removed 0 bases at V and 4 bases at J, leaving 5 bases unmatched. This chain's CDR3 is CASSLAVTSGTYNEQFF. The CDR3 DNA reads TGTGCCAGCAGTTTAGCGGTGACTAGCGGGACTTACAATGAGCAGTTCTTC.

The rearrangement uses TRBV20-1 and TRBJ2-7; the D gene is possibly TRBD2 (6 bases). The CDR3 spans 15 residues. The V and J ends lost 0 bases and 0 bases respectively, with 12 bases between them. The germline gives CDR1 DFQATT, CDR2 SNEGSKA (reference sequence). The CDR3 loop is CSARDPGGSSYEQYF. The CDR3 DNA sequence: TGCAGTGCTAGAGATCCCGGGGGAAGCTCCTACGAGCAGTACTTC.

This clonotype has ten or more counts. This chain uses TRBV5-1 with TRBJ2-1; unclear D gene. The CDR3 length is 14 residues. Trimming cost V 2 bases and J 2 bases, with 8 bases left between them. CDR1 and CDR2 (germline): SGHRS, YFSETQ. CDR3 residues: CASSFDKTYNEQFF. In DNA form, the CDR3 reads TGCGCCAGCAGCTTTGATAAGACCTACAATGAGCAGTTCTTC.

This clonotype was observed a few times. CDR3 region: CASSWTIRPSGGLADTQYF. Written as DNA, the CDR3 is TGTGCCAGCAGTTGGACTATCCGGCCAAGCGGGGGGTTGGCAGATACGCAGTATTTT. The chain couples TRBV28 to TRBJ2-3; 9 positions agree with TRBD2. The CDR3 is 19 residues long. CDR1 and CDR2 from the germline V gene are MDHEN and SYDVKM. V lost 4 bases to trimming and J lost 4 bases; unmatched junction nucleotides: 18.

The rearrangement joins TRBV7-6 to TRBJ2-1; D remains ambiguous. V dropped 1 base and J dropped 8 bases, with 9 bases sitting between them. Germline V CDR1 and CDR2: SGHVS, FNYEAQ. The CDR3 consists of 13 residues. The CDR3 loop is CASSLGVAHEQFF. For the CDR3, the DNA is TGTGCCAGCAGCTTAGGGGTAGCCCATGAGCAGTTCTTC.

This clonotype was counted at least ten times. The chain is built from TRBV29-1 and TRBJ2-1, with D unresolved. V shed 6 bases and J shed 6 bases, with 12 bases lying between them. From germline, CDR1 is SQVTM and CDR2 ANQGSEA. This CDR3 has 12 amino acids. The CDR3 bases are TGCAGCGTGTTACCCCACGGCAATGAGCAGTTCTTC. Protein product: CSVLPHGNEQFF.

The chain is built from TRBV12-3 or TRBV12-4 and TRBJ2-4; 7 bases are a match to TRBD2. Trimming cost V 6 bases and J 8 bases; bases outside gene matches: 4. The CDR3 spans 12 residues. The CDR3 nucleotides read TGTGCCAGCAGCATGACTAGCCACATTCAGTACTTC. Its translation is CASSMTSHIQYF.

This clonotype has only a few counts. The chain is built from TRBV4-2 and TRBJ2-2; unclear D gene. The CDR3 loop spans 15 amino acids. V lost 2 bases to trimming and J lost 0 bases, with 7 bases between them. Germline CDR1 and CDR2: LGHNA and YNFKEQ. DNA of the CDR3: TGTGCCAGCAGCCAAATTCTTGCGAACACCGGGGAGCTGTTTTTT. Its translation is CASSQILANTGELFF.

The chain employs TRBV2 and TRBJ2-7; TRBD2 agrees at 11 bases. The germline gives CDR1 SNHLY, CDR2 FYNNEI. Trimming cost V 8 bases and J 7 bases; bases outside gene matches: 10. CDR3 size: 14 residues. The CDR3 protein is CASQGTSGSWEQYF. Written as DNA, the CDR3 is TGTGCCAGCCAGGGGACTAGCGGTTCTTGGGAGCAGTACTTC.

The chain uses TRBV3-1 and TRBJ1-1, with D unresolved. The V and J ends lost 2 bases and 4 bases respectively, with 8 bases between them. Looked up from germline, CDR1 is LGHDT and CDR2 is YNNKEL (reference sequence). The CDR3 length is 13 residues. This CDR3 reads CASSQSPFTEAFF. The CDR3 region has the DNA TGTGCCAGCAGCCAATCCCCGTTCACTGAAGCTTTCTTT.

This clonotype has ten or more counts. The chain couples TRBV28 to TRBJ1-5; D unclear. CDR1 MDHEN and CDR2 SYDVKM come from the germline V gene. Trimming cost V 3 bases and J 4 bases, with 7 bases left between them. The CDR3 is made up of 13 amino acids. CDR3 coding DNA: TGTGCCAGCAGTTTCGGGTTGAATCAGCCCCAGCATTTT. This gives the protein CASSFGLNQPQHF.

This rearrangement joins TRBV20-1 to TRBJ2-1, with 9 bases matching TRBD2. The CDR3 is made up of 18 amino acids. With V trimmed by 2 bases and J by 4 bases, 15 bases remained unmatched. Looked up from germline, CDR1 is DFQATT and CDR2 is SNEGSKA (reference sequence). This CDR3 reads CSARRRYSGSVIYNEQFF. The CDR3 DNA is TGCAGTGCTAGAAGGAGATATAGCGGGAGCGTTATTTACAATGAGCAGTTCTTC.

The chain has TRBV6-4 and TRBJ2-7; 15 bases agree with TRBD2. The ends lost 6 bases at V and 1 base at J; junction bases unmatched: 13. Germline V gene data show CDR1 as MRHNA and CDR2 as SNTAGT. This CDR3 has 19 amino acids. CDR3 DNA: TGTGCCAGCAGCCGCTCCAGGACTAGCGGGAGGGGTAGGTCCTACGAGCAGTACTTC. This encodes CASSRSRTSGRGRSYEQYF.

This clonotype was seen more than once but under ten times. The chain joins TRBV20-1 to TRBJ1-5; D is perhaps TRBD1 (5 bases). CDR1 is DFQATT and CDR2 is SNEGSKA in the germline V gene (reference sequence). V shed 5 bases and J shed 14 bases, with 13 bases lying between them. The CDR3 extends over 10 amino acids. The CDR3 bases are TGCAGTGCTTCGAGGGACGGCGAGCATTTT. Amino acids: CSASRDGEHF.

The rearrangement links TRBV9 to TRBJ2-3; 9 positions agree with TRBD2. Germline CDR1 and CDR2: SGDLS and YYNGEE. The CDR3 runs 16 residues. V was pared by 0 bases and J by 3 bases, with 5 bases of the junction left unmatched. The CDR3 nucleotides are TGTGCCAGCAGCGTAGGCGGGGGGGCGGGAACAGATACGCAGTATTTT. Translation gives CASSVGGGAGTDTQYF.

This clonotype turned up a few times. The rearrangement joins TRBV7-7 to TRBJ2-7; a possible D gene is TRBD1 (7 bases). This CDR3 contains 15 residues. CDR1 is SSHAT and CDR2 is FNYEAQ in the germline V gene (reference sequence). V was pared by 5 bases and J by 7 bases, with 21 bases between. This chain's CDR3 is CASSQRAGTEFEQYF. The DNA for the CDR3 is TGTGCCAGCAGCCAGCGGGCCGGGACAGAGTTTGAGCAGTACTTC.

This clonotype was counted between two and nine times. The chain combines TRBV5-1 with TRBJ2-7, with D uncertain. CDR3 length: 13 residues. The germline V gene encodes CDR1 SGHRS and CDR2 YFSETQ. The V and J ends lost 5 bases and 2 bases respectively, with 11 bases between them. This CDR3 is CASRPFGTYEQYF. CDR3 bases: TGCGCCAGCAGACCCTTTGGGACCTACGAGCAGTACTTC.

This chain links TRBV20-1 with TRBJ2-7; perhaps D is TRBD1 or TRBD2 (5 bases each). CDR3 length: 12 residues. The germline gives CDR1 DFQATT, CDR2 SNEGSKA (reference sequence). Trimming took 8 bases from V and 2 from J, leaving 13 bases between them. The CDR3 spells CSLGRGPYEQYF. The CDR3 nucleotides read TGCAGTTTGGGTAGGGGACCCTACGAGCAGTACTTC.

This clonotype was detected a few times. The chain carries TRBV15 and TRBJ2-5; either TRBD1 or TRBD2 may supply D (6 bases each). The CDR3 contains 15 residues. CDR1 and CDR2 (germline): LNHNV, YYDKDF (reference sequence). Trimming took off 4 bases at V and 4 bases at J, with 16 bases between the two ends. This CDR3 reads CATSTMSGAGETQYF. As DNA, the CDR3 is TGTGCCACCAGCACGATGTCGGGGGCAGGAGAGACCCAGTACTTC.

This clonotype was seen a few times. This chain connects TRBV29-1 to TRBJ2-7, with 11 bases matching TRBD2. Trimming removed 5 bases from V and 2 bases from J; junction bases left unmatched: 8. The CDR3 has 15 residues. CDR1 and CDR2 from the germline V gene are SQVTM and ANQGSEA. This chain's CDR3 is CSVKMTSGTAYEQYF. The CDR3 DNA sequence: TGCAGCGTTAAGATGACTAGCGGGACCGCCTACGAGCAGTACTTC.

This clonotype was found many times. CDR3 in DNA: TGTGCCAGCAGGCCAGGTTCGTCTCTCACCTACAATGAGCAGTTCTTC. Translating it yields CASRPGSSLTYNEQFF. The rearrangement joins TRBV6-1 to TRBJ2-1; no clear D gene. This CDR3 spans 16 amino acids. Germline CDR1 is MNHNS and CDR2 is SASEGT. Trimming left V 6 bases short and J 2 bases short, with 17 bases between.

The rearrangement uses TRBV6-1 and TRBJ1-4, with a tentative D call TRBD1 (6 bases). Germline V lookup: CDR1 MNHNS, CDR2 SASEGT. The CDR3 has 16 residues. The V gene lost 6 bases and the J gene lost 8 bases, with 22 bases spanning the gap. This CDR3 reads CASRRLGQLNVEKLFF. CDR3 sequence (DNA): TGTGCCAGCAGACGATTAGGACAGCTTAATGTGGAAAAACTGTTTTTT.